This TCR beta chain was captured in a study of blood T cell repertoires in COVID-19. What the recovered Cohort 3 donors had was two negative PCRs, clearance, or symptom resolution. Original analysis: Estimates of nucleated cell counts were drawn from the amplification of reference gene primers. Only in-frame clones appear in the TCRdb table, and some are missing; sequencing was by immunoSEQ multiplex PCR. D and trimming were read from the DNA, whereas the V and J calls and clone size are those reported in that table. The data contain a few hundred thousand clones, 70% to 90% of them singletons. V gave up 4 bases and J gave up 5 bases, with 20 bases separating them. CDR1 is LGHDT and CDR2 is YNNKEL in the germline V gene (reference sequence). This CDR3 region has 16 residues.

The J gene is TRBJ1-1, the V gene TRBV3-1 (or the pseudogene TRBV3-2); D remains unclear. The source is a woman between 45 and 60 years old who had recovered from COVID-19. The sequenced sample was PBMCs or T cells enriched from blood (not recorded which). DNA of the CDR3: TGTGCCAGCAGCCGATCACAAGTTACGTTCTCGACTGAAGCTTTCTTT. It codes for CASSRSQVTFSTEAFF.